This T cell receptor beta chain was retrieved from a study of blood T cell repertoires in COVID-19. About the study: Researchers got acute and convalescent COVID-19 samples from the United States, Italy and Spain. Sample material is recorded as cDNA or gDNA derived from T cells, B-cell-depleted T cells, or PBMCs.

Authors' methods: Amplifying reference gene primers gave estimates of nucleated cell counts. Measured with immunoSEQ multiplex PCR; TCRdb has only the in-frame clones, and not every one. The V and J calls and clone size were taken over from that table, and D and trimming were inferred from the DNA. The repertoire has about 210,000 clones, 65% to 90% of them found once; the top ten carry 9.7%. CDR1 and CDR2 from the germline V gene are MGHRA and YSYEKL. This CDR3 spans 15 amino acids. After removal of 2 bases from V and 4 bases from J, the junction contained 2 bases not matched to a gene. The chain is built from TRBV4-1 and TRBJ2-2, with 9 positions matching TRBD2. Material: peripheral blood. The TCR originated in a man aged 50 to 59 with active or convalescent COVID-19. CDR3 in amino acids: CASSQSGRITGELFF. The CDR3 DNA reads TGCGCCAGCAGCCAAAGCGGGAGGATCACCGGGGAGCTGTTTTTT.